Reported below is one TCR beta chain. Its antigen is still unknown. The study ran its PCR with 60 Vbeta and 13 Jbeta primers. TCRdb's table, derived via immunoSEQ multiplex PCR, lists solely in-frame clones and lacks some. The data contain 200,000 to 250,000 clones, about 80% of them seen just once; the ten biggest clones take up around 2.8%. Germline loops: CDR1 SGHNT, CDR2 YYREEE (reference sequence). CDR3 length: 13 residues. V was clipped by 2 bases and J by 6 bases; unmatched bases: 4. The data are from a study of cytomegalovirus exposure and HLA in healthy donors. Whole-study findings and limits: For most TCR beta V segments, an earlier analysis put the productive rate at about 87% or about 30% of the time. The study designated 164 TCR beta chains cytomegalovirus-associated. Presence/absence analyses assumed roughly uniform sequencing depth across donors, which may not hold.

The TCR was taken from a woman aged 55-75 years in good health and CMV-seropositive. The sequencing input was PBMCs. The gene calls are TRBV5-4 and TRBJ1-1; 7 bases fit TRBD1. DNA of the CDR3: TGTGCCAGCAGCTTTAAAGGGGGCGCTGAAGCTTTCTTT. Its protein is CASSFKGGAEAFF.